This TCR beta chain came from a study of cytotoxic CD8 clonotypes in ibrutinib-treated CLL. Turning to the study itself: The cohort had around 10 relapsed/refractory and some 16 treatment-naive patients, 17 to 18 IGHV unmutated. Across samples, productive templates numbered approximately 260,000 and productive rearrangements reached 75,000 to 100,000 on average. Study-level findings and limits: Clonality rose at ibrutinib response and fell back toward baseline at progression.

Germline loops: CDR1 SGHRS, CDR2 YFSETQ. The CDR3 has 16 amino acids. The V end lost 2 bases, the J end lost 3 bases, and 17 bases lay between the germline ends. A word on this clone: Its antigen remains unidentified.

Sequencing used immunoSEQ multiplex PCR; TCRdb keeps in-frame clones, though not all of them. Here the sample spans tens of thousands of clones, around 68% being singletons. The sample in question was PBMCs, obtained after 12 months of ibrutinib treatment. V usage is TRBV5-1 and J usage is TRBJ1-1; the D gene is possibly TRBD1 (5 bases). The clonotype was recovered from a human donor with chronic lymphocytic leukemia. This CDR3 is CASSLTGTPRDTEAFF. The CDR3 DNA reads as TGCGCCAGCAGCTTAACCGGGACCCCGAGGGACACTGAAGCTTTCTTT.